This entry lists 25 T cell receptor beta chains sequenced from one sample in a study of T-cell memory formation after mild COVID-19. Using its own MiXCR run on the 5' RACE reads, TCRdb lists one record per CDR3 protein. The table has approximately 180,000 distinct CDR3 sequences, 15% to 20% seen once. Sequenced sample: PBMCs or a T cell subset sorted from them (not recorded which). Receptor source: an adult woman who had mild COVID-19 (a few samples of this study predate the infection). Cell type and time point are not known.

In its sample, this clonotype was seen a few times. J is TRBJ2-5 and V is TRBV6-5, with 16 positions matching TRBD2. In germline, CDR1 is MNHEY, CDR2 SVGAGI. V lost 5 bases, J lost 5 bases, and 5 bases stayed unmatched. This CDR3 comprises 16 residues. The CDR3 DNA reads TGTGCCAGCAGTATCGGGACTAGCGGGAGGGGGGAGACCCAGTACTTC. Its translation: CASSIGTSGRGETQYF.

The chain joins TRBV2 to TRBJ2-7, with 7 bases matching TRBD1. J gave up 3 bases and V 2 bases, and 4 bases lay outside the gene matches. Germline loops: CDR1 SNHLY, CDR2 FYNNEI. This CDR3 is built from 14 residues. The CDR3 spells CASSEQGVGYEQYF. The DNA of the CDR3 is TGTGCCAGCAGTGAACAGGGGGTGGGCTACGAGCAGTACTTC.

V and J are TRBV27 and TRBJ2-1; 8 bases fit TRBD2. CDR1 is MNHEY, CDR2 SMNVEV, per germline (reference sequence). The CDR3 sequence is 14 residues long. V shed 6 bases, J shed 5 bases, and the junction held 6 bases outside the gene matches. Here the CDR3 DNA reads TGTGCCAGCAGACGCGGGGGGCCTCACAATGAGCAGTTCTTC. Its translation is CASRRGGPHNEQFF.

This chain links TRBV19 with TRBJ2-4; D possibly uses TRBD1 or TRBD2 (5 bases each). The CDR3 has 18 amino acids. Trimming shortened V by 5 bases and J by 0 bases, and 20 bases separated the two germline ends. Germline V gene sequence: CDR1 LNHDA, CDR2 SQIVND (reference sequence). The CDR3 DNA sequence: TGTGCCAGTAGTTATACGGGACGACAGATACTAGCCAAAAACATTCAGTACTTC. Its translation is CASSYTGRQILAKNIQYF.

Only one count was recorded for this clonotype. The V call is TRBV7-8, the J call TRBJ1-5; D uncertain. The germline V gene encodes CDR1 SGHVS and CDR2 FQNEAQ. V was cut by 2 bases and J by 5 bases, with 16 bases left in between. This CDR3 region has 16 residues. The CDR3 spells CASSLSGRDTYQPQHF. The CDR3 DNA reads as TGTGCCAGCAGCTTAAGTGGTCGGGATACATATCAGCCCCAGCATTTT.

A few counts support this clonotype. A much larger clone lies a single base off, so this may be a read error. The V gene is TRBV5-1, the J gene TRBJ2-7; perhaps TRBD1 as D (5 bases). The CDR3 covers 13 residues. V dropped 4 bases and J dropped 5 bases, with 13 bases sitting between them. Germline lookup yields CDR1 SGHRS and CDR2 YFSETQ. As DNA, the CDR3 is TGCGCCAGCAGCCAGACAGAGTCCCACGAGCAGTACTTC. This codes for CASSQTESHEQYF.

The CDR3 region is CAWSSYPNTEAFF. The CDR3 DNA reads as TGTGCCTGGAGCTCGTACCCAAACACTGAAGCTTTCTTT. J is TRBJ1-1 and V is TRBV30; D uncertain. This CDR3 contains 13 residues. The germline V gene encodes CDR1 GTSNPN and CDR2 SVGIG (reference sequence). Trimming took off 3 bases at V and 2 bases at J, with 10 bases between the two ends.

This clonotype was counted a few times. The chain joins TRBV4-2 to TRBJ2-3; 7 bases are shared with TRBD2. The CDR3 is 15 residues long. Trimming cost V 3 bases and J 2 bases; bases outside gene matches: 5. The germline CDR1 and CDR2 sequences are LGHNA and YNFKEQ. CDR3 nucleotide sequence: TGTGCCAGCAGCCAGTCTCTAGCGGACACAGATACGCAGTATTTT. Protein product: CASSQSLADTDTQYF.

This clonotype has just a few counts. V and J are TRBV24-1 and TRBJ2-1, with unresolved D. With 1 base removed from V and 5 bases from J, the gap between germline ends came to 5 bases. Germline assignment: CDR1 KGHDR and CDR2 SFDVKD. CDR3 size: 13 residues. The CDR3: CATSDFSNNEQFF. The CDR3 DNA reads TGTGCCACCAGTGATTTCTCGAACAATGAGCAGTTCTTC.

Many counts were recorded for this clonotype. CDR3 DNA: TGTGCCAGCAGTCCCGAACCTCTAGCGGCCTACAATGAGCAGTTCTTC. It translates to CASSPEPLAAYNEQFF. The rearrangement uses TRBV12-3 or TRBV12-4 and TRBJ2-1; 7 nucleotides match TRBD2. The CDR3 spans 16 residues. J lost 2 bases, V lost 5 bases, and 9 bases had no gene match.

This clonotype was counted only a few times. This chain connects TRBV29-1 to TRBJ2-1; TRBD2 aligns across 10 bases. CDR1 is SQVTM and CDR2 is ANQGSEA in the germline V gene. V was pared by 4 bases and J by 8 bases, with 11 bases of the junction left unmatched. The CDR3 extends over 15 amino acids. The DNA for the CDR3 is TGCAGCGTTGGCGCCCTAGCGGGGGTTGGGGATGAGCAGTTCTTC. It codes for CSVGALAGVGDEQFF.

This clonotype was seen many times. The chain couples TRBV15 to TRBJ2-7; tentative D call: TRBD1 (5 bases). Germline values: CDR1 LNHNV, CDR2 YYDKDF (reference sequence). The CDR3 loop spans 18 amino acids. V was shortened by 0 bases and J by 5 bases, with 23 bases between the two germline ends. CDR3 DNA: TGTGCCACCAGCAGAGATGTTTCGCTCAGGGAACGTTTGAACGAGCAGTACTTC. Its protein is CATSRDVSLRERLNEQYF.

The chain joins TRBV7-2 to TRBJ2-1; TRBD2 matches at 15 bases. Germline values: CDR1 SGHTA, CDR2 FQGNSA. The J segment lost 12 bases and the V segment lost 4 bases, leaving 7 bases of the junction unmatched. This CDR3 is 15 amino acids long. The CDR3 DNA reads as TGTGCCAGCAGCTACGGGACTAGCGGGGGGTTAAGGCAGTTCTTC. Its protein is CASSYGTSGGLRQFF.

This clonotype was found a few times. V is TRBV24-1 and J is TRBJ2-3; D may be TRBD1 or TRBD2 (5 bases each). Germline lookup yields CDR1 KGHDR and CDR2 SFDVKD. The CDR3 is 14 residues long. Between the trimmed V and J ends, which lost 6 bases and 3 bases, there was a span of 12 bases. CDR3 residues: CATSRQGRTDTQYF. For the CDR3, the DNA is TGTGCCACCAGTAGGCAGGGACGGACAGATACGCAGTATTTT.

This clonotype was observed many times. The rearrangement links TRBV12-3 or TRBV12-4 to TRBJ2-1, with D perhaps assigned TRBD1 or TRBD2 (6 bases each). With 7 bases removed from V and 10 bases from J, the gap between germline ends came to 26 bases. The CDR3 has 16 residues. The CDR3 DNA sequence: TGTGCCAGCACCAAGGGGGTGGGGGGAGCGCTAGCGGAGCAGTTCTTC. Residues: CASTKGVGGALAEQFF.

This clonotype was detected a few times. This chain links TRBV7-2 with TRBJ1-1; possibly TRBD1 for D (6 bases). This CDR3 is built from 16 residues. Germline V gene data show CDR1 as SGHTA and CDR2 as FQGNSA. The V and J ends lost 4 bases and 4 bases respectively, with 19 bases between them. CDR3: CASSWNSAGAGTEAFF. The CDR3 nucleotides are TGTGCCAGCAGCTGGAACTCGGCAGGGGCGGGCACTGAAGCTTTCTTT.

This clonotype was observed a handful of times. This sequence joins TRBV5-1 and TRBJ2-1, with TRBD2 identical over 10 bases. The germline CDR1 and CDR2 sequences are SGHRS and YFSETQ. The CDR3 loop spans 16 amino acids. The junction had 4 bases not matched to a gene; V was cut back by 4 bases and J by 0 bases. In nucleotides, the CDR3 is TGCGCCAGCAGCCTTAGCGGGGGGAGCTCCTACAATGAGCAGTTCTTC. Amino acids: CASSLSGGSSYNEQFF.

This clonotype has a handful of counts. The CDR3 nucleotides are TGTGCCAGCAGTTACTCCGCCGGGGGGGGATCCTACAATGAGCAGTTCTTC. It yields the protein CASSYSAGGGSYNEQFF. The rearrangement joins TRBV6-5 to TRBJ2-1; 8 bases map to TRBD2. From germline, CDR1 is MNHEY and CDR2 SVGAGI. The V gene end was trimmed by 0 bases and the J gene end by 1 base; junction bases not matched to a gene: 5. The CDR3 consists of 17 residues.

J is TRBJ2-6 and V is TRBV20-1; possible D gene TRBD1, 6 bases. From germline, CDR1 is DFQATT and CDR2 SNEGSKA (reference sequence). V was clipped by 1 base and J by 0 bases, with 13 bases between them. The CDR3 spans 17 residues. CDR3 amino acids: CSARAPGHRSGANVLTF. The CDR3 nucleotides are TGCAGTGCTAGAGCTCCGGGACATCGCTCTGGGGCCAACGTCCTGACTTTC.

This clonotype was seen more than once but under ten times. CDR3 DNA: TGTGCCACCAGTCCGACTAGCGGGAGTTTCTTCGGGGAGTATTTT. This gives the protein CATSPTSGSFFGEYF. The V and J genes are TRBV15 and TRBJ2-3; 12 bases map to TRBD2. V gave up 6 bases and J gave up 13 bases; unmatched junction bases: 14. Germline V lookup: CDR1 LNHNV, CDR2 YYDKDF (reference sequence). CDR3 length: 15 amino acids.

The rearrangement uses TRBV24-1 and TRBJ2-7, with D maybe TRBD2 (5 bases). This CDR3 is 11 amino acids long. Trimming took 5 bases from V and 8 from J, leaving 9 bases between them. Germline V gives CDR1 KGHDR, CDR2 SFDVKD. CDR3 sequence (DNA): TGTGCCACCAGTGCCGGGATCCAGCAGTACTTC. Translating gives CATSAGIQQYF.

This CDR3 reads CASRRTSEWGEQFF. CDR3 in DNA: TGTGCCAGCCGCAGGACTAGCGAGTGGGGTGAGCAGTTCTTC. J is TRBJ2-1 and V is TRBV6-6, with 9 bases lining up with TRBD2. Germline V lookup: CDR1 MNHNY, CDR2 SVGAGI (reference sequence). This CDR3 spans 14 amino acids. J was trimmed by 9 bases and V by 8 bases; bases with no gene match: 11.

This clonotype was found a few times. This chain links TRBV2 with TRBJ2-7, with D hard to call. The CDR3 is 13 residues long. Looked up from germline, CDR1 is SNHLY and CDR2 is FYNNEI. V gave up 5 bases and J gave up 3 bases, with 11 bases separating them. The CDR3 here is CASSPNGIYEQYF. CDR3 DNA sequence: TGTGCCAGCAGTCCAAATGGTATCTACGAGCAGTACTTC.

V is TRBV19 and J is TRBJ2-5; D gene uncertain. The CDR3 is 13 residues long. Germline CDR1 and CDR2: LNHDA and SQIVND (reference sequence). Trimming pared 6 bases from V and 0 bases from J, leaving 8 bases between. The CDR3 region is CASSRSYQETQYF. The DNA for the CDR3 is TGTGCCAGTAGCCGTTCGTACCAAGAGACCCAGTACTTC.

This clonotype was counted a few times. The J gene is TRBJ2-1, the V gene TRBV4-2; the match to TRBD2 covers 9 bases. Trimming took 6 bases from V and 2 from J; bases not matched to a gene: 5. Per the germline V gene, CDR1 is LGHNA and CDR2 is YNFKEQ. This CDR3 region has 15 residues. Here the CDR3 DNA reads TGTGCCAGCAGGCGAGCGGGGGGCGCCTACAATGAGCAGTTCTTC. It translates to CASRRAGGAYNEQFF.